This T cell receptor beta chain was found in a study of CD8 T cells in Susac syndrome. With random hexamers, roughly 0.45 to 1 ug RNA was reverse transcribed. Amplification of TCR beta CDR3 used immunoSEQ multiplex PCR across 54 Vbeta and 13 Jbeta. TCRdb used MiXCR to reprocess the immunoSEQ multiplex PCR reads, holding one entry per CDR3 protein. The repertoire includes fewer than 200,000 distinct CDR3 sequences, about 94% of them detected once, and 0.085% to 0.12% sits in the top ten. Germline V gives CDR1 DFQATT, CDR2 SNEGSKA (reference sequence). V lost 2 bases and J lost 3; bases outside the gene matches: 1. The CDR3 runs to 14 residues. TCR beta sequencing was performed on blood CD8+ and CD4+ T cells.

The rearrangement joins TRBV20-1 to TRBJ2-1, with 10 nucleotides matching TRBD2. The clonotype originates from a human donor in good health. Sequencing was carried out using CD4+ T cells from PBMCs. The chain's CDR3 is CSARLAGVYNEQFF. DNA of the CDR3: TGCAGTGCTAGACTAGCGGGAGTCTACAATGAGCAGTTCTTC.